The 17 T cell receptor beta chains given below trace back to one sample, sequenced in a study of siplizumab effects on memory and regulatory T cells. Sequencing was performed with immunoSEQ multiplex PCR; in TCRdb, only in-frame clones are kept and a portion is missing. Among approximately 100,000 clones listed, about 91% were seen once. Sample: Tregs sorted from blood. Receptor source: a human donor in good health.

V is TRBV19 and J is TRBJ1-5, with 8 bases fitting TRBD1. The CDR3 is 19 residues long. Germline loops: CDR1 LNHDA, CDR2 SQIVND (reference sequence). V was pared by 5 bases and J by 5 bases, with 20 bases of the junction left unmatched. The CDR3 DNA follows: TGTGCCAGTAGTCCATCCACCGAAACCACAGGGGGGAAAGATCAGCCCCAGCATTTT. Its protein product is CASSPSTETTGGKDQPQHF.

V and J are TRBV11-2 and TRBJ1-2, with 7 bases aligning to TRBD1. The CDR3 is 13 residues long. Germline lookup yields CDR1 SGHAT and CDR2 FQNNGV. J gave up 6 bases and V 5 bases, and 6 bases lay outside the gene matches. CDR3 loop: CASSTRQGNGYTF. The CDR3 DNA follows: TGTGCCAGCAGCACGAGACAGGGTAATGGCTACACCTTC.

The chain links TRBV29-1 to TRBJ2-1; 7 positions agree with TRBD1. This CDR3 spans 12 amino acids. V lost 7 bases to trimming and J lost 4 bases; unmatched junction nucleotides: 4. CDR1 SQVTM and CDR2 ANQGSEA come from the germline V gene. The CDR3 loop is CSALTGYNEQFF. CDR3 sequence (DNA): TGCAGCGCCCTGACAGGGTACAATGAGCAGTTCTTC.

The gene calls are TRBV6-1 and TRBJ1-2, with D unresolved. The germline V and J ends were trimmed by 2 bases and 3 bases, with 13 bases remaining between them. The CDR3 spans 15 residues. Germline V lookup: CDR1 MNHNS, CDR2 SASEGT. The CDR3 spells CASSERSSSHYGYTF. Here the CDR3 DNA reads TGTGCCAGCAGTGAAAGAAGTTCCAGCCACTATGGCTACACCTTC.

This sequence joins TRBV18 and TRBJ2-4; 10 bases are a match to TRBD1. V was pared by 1 base and J by 0 bases, with 3 bases of the junction left unmatched. The length of the CDR3 is 17 residues. Germline V gene data show CDR1 as KGHSH and CDR2 as LQKENI. CDR3 protein: CASSPRTGGLAKNIQYF. The CDR3 DNA reads as TGTGCCAGCTCACCACGGACAGGGGGGTTAGCCAAAAACATTCAGTACTTC.

This clone was seen once. J is TRBJ1-1 and V is TRBV18; 12 bases agree with TRBD1. The germline V gene encodes CDR1 KGHSH and CDR2 LQKENI. V shed 4 bases and J 6 bases; nucleotides not matched to a gene: 3. The CDR3 is made up of 14 amino acids. The CDR3 nucleotides read TGTGCCAGCTCACGGGACAGGGGGCAGGCTGAAGCTTTCTTT. As protein: CASSRDRGQAEAFF. The full variable domain, completed using reference TRBV18 and TRBJ1-1, is NAGVMQNPRHLVRRRGQEARLRCSPMKGHSHVYWYRQLPEEGLKFMVYLQKENIIDESGMPKERFSAEFPKEGPSILRIQQVVRGDSAAYFCASSRDRGQAEAFFGQGTRLTVV.

This sequence joins TRBV12-5 and TRBJ2-1, with 10 bases aligning to TRBD2. V shed 1 base, J shed 7 bases, and the junction held 4 bases outside the gene matches. Germline V gene lookup returns CDR1 LGHNT and CDR2 FRNRAP. The CDR3 contains 15 residues. The CDR3 region has the DNA TGTGCTAGTGGTTTGGGGACTAGCGGCTATAATGAGCAGTTCTTC. Translating it yields CASGLGTSGYNEQFF. Based on the CDR3 plus reference TRBV12-5 and TRBJ2-1, the full variable domain is DARVTQTPRHKVTEMGQEVTMRCQPILGHNTVFWYRQTMMQGLELLAYFRNRAPLDDSGMPKDRFSAEMPDATLATLKIQPSEPRDSAVYFCASGLGTSGYNEQFFGPGTRLTVL.

The chain combines TRBV2 with TRBJ1-6, with D possibly TRBD1 on 5 matching bases. V was cut by 0 bases and J by 7 bases, with 7 bases left in between. The CDR3 consists of 14 residues. CDR1 and CDR2 from the germline V gene are SNHLY and FYNNEI. CDR3 loop: CASSEAGLNSPLHF. As DNA, the CDR3 is TGTGCCAGCAGTGAAGCGGGGCTAAATTCACCCCTCCACTTT.

With regard to this clone: One junction end does not reproduce the germline sequence, and a read error may be involved. The chain employs TRBV2 and TRBJ1-5; D is unclear. Germline assignment: CDR1 SNHLY and CDR2 FYNNEI. This CDR3 is 15 amino acids long. For the CDR3, the DNA is TGTGCCAGCAGTAAAGCGACAAGGGGCAATCAGCCCCAGCATTTT. Amino acids: CASSKATRGNQPQHF.

There are a few counts of this clone. The CDR3 is CASSGGTSGSRNEQFF. Here the CDR3 DNA reads TGTGCCAGCAGCGGTGGGACTAGCGGGAGTAGAAATGAGCAGTTCTTC. The J gene is TRBJ2-1, the V gene TRBV9, with 14 nucleotides matching TRBD2. Germline V lookup: CDR1 SGDLS, CDR2 YYNGEE. J gave up 7 bases and V 3 bases, and 6 bases lay outside the gene matches. The CDR3 loop spans 16 amino acids.

V is TRBV6-1 and J is TRBJ2-7; D gene unclear. The CDR3 consists of 13 residues. V was trimmed by 5 bases and J by 0 bases, leaving 8 bases between them. The germline CDR1 and CDR2 sequences are MNHNS and SASEGT. The CDR3 protein is CASSKRNSYEQYF. The CDR3 DNA is TGTGCCAGCAGTAAACGGAACTCCTACGAGCAGTACTTC.

The chain recombines TRBV15 with TRBJ2-3; D call uncertain. Trimming removed 3 bases at V and 2 bases at J, with 6 bases between. This CDR3 spans 13 amino acids. Germline V lookup: CDR1 LNHNV, CDR2 YYDKDF (reference sequence). The CDR3 loop reads CATSSWATDTQYF. The CDR3 DNA sequence: TGTGCCACCAGCAGCTGGGCCACAGATACGCAGTATTTT. Drawing the rest from reference TRBV15 and TRBJ2-3, the complete variable domain is DAMVIQNPRYQVTQFGKPVTLSCSQTLNHNVMYWYQQKSSQAPKLLFHYYDKDFNNEADTPDNFQSRRPNTSFCFLDIRSPGLGDTAMYLCATSSWATDTQYFGPGTRLTVL.

This clone came up once. The chain has TRBV7-9 and TRBJ1-4; 7 bases map to TRBD1. In germline, CDR1 is SEHNR, CDR2 FQNEAQ (reference sequence). This CDR3 spans 15 amino acids. J was trimmed by 0 bases and V by 5 bases; bases with no gene match: 3. The CDR3 region is CASSPGTATNEKLFF. The CDR3 nucleotides read TGTGCCAGCAGCCCCGGGACAGCAACTAATGAAAAACTGTTTTTT.

V and J are TRBV5-5 and TRBJ2-3; 8 nucleotides match TRBD2. The CDR3 loop spans 18 amino acids. Germline CDR1 SGHKS, CDR2 YYEKEE (reference sequence). V lost 2 bases, J lost 1 base, and 12 bases stayed unmatched. The CDR3 sequence is CASSFSSRSSGGTDTQYF. The CDR3 DNA reads TGTGCCAGCAGCTTCTCTAGCCGGAGTAGCGGGGGCACAGATACGCAGTATTTT.

The rearrangement links TRBV5-1 to TRBJ1-4, with 9 positions matching TRBD1. This CDR3 contains 18 residues. CDR1 is SGHRS and CDR2 is YFSETQ in the germline V gene. V lost 6 bases to trimming and J lost 2 bases; unmatched junction nucleotides: 14. The CDR3 here is CASKVSDRGIVTNEKLFF. The CDR3 DNA sequence: TGCGCCAGCAAGGTATCGGACAGGGGAATCGTGACTAATGAAAAACTGTTTTTT.

This clone was seen once. V is TRBV6-6 and J is TRBJ2-1; TRBD2 aligns across 13 bases. CDR1 is MNHNY, CDR2 SVGAGI, per germline (reference sequence). Trimming removed 6 bases from V and 9 bases from J; junction bases left unmatched: 8. This CDR3 has 15 amino acids. CDR3 residues: CASSLLAGGPGEQFF. In DNA form, the CDR3 reads TGTGCCAGCAGCCTACTAGCGGGAGGGCCGGGTGAGCAGTTCTTC.

The gene calls are TRBV6-6 and TRBJ2-7, with 9 bases fitting TRBD2. The CDR3 loop spans 14 amino acids. CDR1 is MNHNY, CDR2 SVGAGI, per germline (reference sequence). Germline trimming cut 5 bases from V and 3 bases from J; bases unmatched to any gene: 5. CDR3 region: CASSLSGSLYEQYF. CDR3 DNA sequence: TGTGCCAGCAGTCTTAGCGGGAGTCTCTACGAGCAGTACTTC.